One and the same sample provided the 31 T cell receptor beta chains below, sequenced in a study of cytomegalovirus exposure and HLA in healthy donors. The PCR contained 60 Vbeta and 13 Jbeta primers. Libraries were prepared by immunoSEQ multiplex PCR; TCRdb keeps only in-frame clonotypes and omits some of them. The sample contains tens of thousands of clones, roughly 80% of which appear only once. The sample was PBMCs. The source is a girl aged 2 to 9 in good health and CMV-seropositive.

This clone was recorded a few times. The V gene is TRBV9, the J gene TRBJ1-5; D possibly corresponds to TRBD1 (5 bases). The CDR3 covers 15 residues. Germline-derived CDR1 and CDR2 are SGDLS and YYNGEE. The ends were cut back, 0 bases at V and 7 bases at J, with 14 bases in the middle. CDR3 nucleotide sequence: TGTGCCAGCAGCGTAGAGGGAACAGGTATACAGCCCCAGCATTTT. It codes for CASSVEGTGIQPQHF.

In its sample, this clone was seen a few times. The CDR3 sequence is CAWSVSVGTEAFF. CDR3 bases: TGTGCCTGGAGTGTAAGCGTGGGTACTGAAGCTTTCTTT. This chain links TRBV30 with TRBJ1-1; D is ambiguous. Trimming left V 0 bases short and J 5 bases short, with 10 bases between. This CDR3 comprises 13 residues. Germline CDR1 and CDR2: GTSNPN and SVGIG (reference sequence).

The chain combines TRBV6-5 with TRBJ1-3, with 9 bases lining up with TRBD1. CDR1 is MNHEY, CDR2 SVGAGI, per germline. The CDR3 has 15 amino acids. With 4 bases clipped from V and 2 bases from J, the junction kept 3 bases outside the gene matches. Here the CDR3 DNA reads TGTGCCAGCAGTTTACAGGGGGCCCCTGGAAACACCATATATTTT. It translates to CASSLQGAPGNTIYF.

The V and J genes are TRBV6-5 and TRBJ1-1; maybe TRBD1 (6 bases). Germline V gives CDR1 MNHEY, CDR2 SVGAGI. Trimming removed 6 bases at V and 4 bases at J, with 9 bases between. This CDR3 contains 12 residues. Here the CDR3 reads CASRSQGTEAFF. DNA for the CDR3: TGTGCCAGCAGATCACAGGGCACTGAAGCTTTCTTT.

The J gene is TRBJ1-3, the V gene TRBV7-2; D call uncertain. Germline CDR1 and CDR2: SGHTA and FQGNSA. The CDR3 covers 16 residues. Deletions cut 5 bases from V and 0 bases from J, with 14 bases between. The CDR3 DNA sequence: TGTGCCAGCAGCCCCTATCTCGGTCGCTCTGGAAACACCATATATTTT. Its translation is CASSPYLGRSGNTIYF.

This clone was picked up a small number of times. J is TRBJ1-1 and V is TRBV27; the match to TRBD1 covers 7 bases. This CDR3 has 13 amino acids. Trimming took 9 bases from V and 4 from J; bases not matched to a gene: 8. Germline loops: CDR1 MNHEY, CDR2 SMNVEV (reference sequence). The chain's CDR3 is CASRQGLLTEAFF. Here the CDR3 DNA reads TGTGCCAGTAGACAGGGCCTTCTCACTGAAGCTTTCTTT.

This clone occurred a few times. This chain links TRBV6-1 with TRBJ2-3; TRBD2 aligns across 12 bases. The junction had 4 bases not matched to a gene; V was cut back by 6 bases and J by 3 bases. CDR1 and CDR2 from the germline V gene are MNHNS and SASEGT. This CDR3 is 15 amino acids long. In nucleotides, the CDR3 is TGTGCCAGCAGGCAGACTAGCGGGAGAACAGATACGCAGTATTTT. Protein sequence: CASRQTSGRTDTQYF.

This clone was seen a handful of times. This chain uses TRBV27 with TRBJ2-1, with D hard to call. The CDR3 has 14 amino acids. Trimming stripped 3 bases from V and 1 base from J, with 7 bases between. Germline assignment: CDR1 MNHEY and CDR2 SMNVEV (reference sequence). CDR3 region: CASSFGGSYNEQFF. DNA of the CDR3: TGTGCCAGCAGTTTTGGCGGTTCCTACAATGAGCAGTTCTTC.

This clone was seen once. The chain links TRBV9 to TRBJ2-3; TRBD2 is a possible D gene (7 bases). The CDR3 is made up of 15 amino acids. V was shortened by 3 bases and J by 4 bases, with 15 bases between the two germline ends. Looked up from germline, CDR1 is SGDLS and CDR2 is YYNGEE. CDR3 sequence reads: CASSGGAGVADTQYF. DNA for the CDR3: TGTGCCAGCAGCGGGGGGGCGGGGGTCGCAGATACGCAGTATTTT.

This clone was seen a single time. The gene calls are TRBV28 and TRBJ1-2, with 9 nucleotides matching TRBD1. V lost 4 bases, J lost 4 bases, and 7 bases stayed unmatched. This CDR3 has 15 residues. Germline assignment: CDR1 MDHEN and CDR2 SYDVKM. In nucleotides, the CDR3 is TGTGCCAGCAGTTCCCTGGGACAGGGTATCTATGGCTACACCTTC. This codes for CASSSLGQGIYGYTF.

The chain is built from TRBV7-2 and TRBJ2-4; possibly TRBD1 for D (6 bases). The germline V gene has CDR1 SGHTA and CDR2 FQGNSA. This CDR3 has 14 residues. V gave up 2 bases and J gave up 6 bases, with 11 bases separating them. The CDR3 protein is CASSLRQGLNIQYF. CDR3 sequence (DNA): TGTGCCAGCAGCTTAAGGCAGGGGTTAAACATTCAGTACTTC.

This clone was seen only a few times. DNA of the CDR3: TGTGCCAGTAGTTTGGCGGGACAGGCCTTCCGAGCCTACGAGCAGTACTTC. The encoded protein is CASSLAGQAFRAYEQYF. The chain couples TRBV19 to TRBJ2-7; TRBD1 aligns across 8 bases. The CDR3 sequence is 17 residues long. Germline CDR1 is LNHDA and CDR2 is SQIVND (reference sequence). Trimming removed 5 bases from V and 2 bases from J; junction bases left unmatched: 14. The full variable domain, completed using reference TRBV19 and TRBJ2-7, is DGGITQSPKYLFRKEGQNVTLSCEQNLNHDAMYWYRQDPGQGLRLIYYSQIVNDFQKGDIAEGYSVSREKKESFPLTVTSAQKNPTAFYLCASSLAGQAFRAYEQYFGPGTRLTVT.

The genes are TRBV29-1 and TRBJ2-3; D might be TRBD2 (5 bases). Trimming shortened V by 0 bases and J by 2 bases, and 9 bases separated the two germline ends. The germline V gene has CDR1 SQVTM and CDR2 ANQGSEA. The CDR3 loop spans 14 amino acids. The CDR3 DNA sequence: TGCAGCGTTGAAGATCCCGACTACACAGATACGCAGTATTTT. Translation: CSVEDPDYTDTQYF.

This sequence joins TRBV5-1 and TRBJ1-1; TRBD1 aligns across 11 bases. CDR1 SGHRS and CDR2 YFSETQ come from the germline V gene. Trimming cost V 3 bases and J 6 bases; bases outside gene matches: 4. The CDR3 totals 14 residues. In DNA form, the CDR3 reads TGCGCCAGCAGCTGGACAGGGGGCAAAGCTGAAGCTTTCTTT. This encodes CASSWTGGKAEAFF.

The rearrangement joins TRBV30 to TRBJ1-2; 7 positions agree with TRBD1. Per germline, CDR1 GTSNPN and CDR2 SVGIG (reference sequence). CDR3 size: 14 residues. V lost 3 bases, J lost 2 bases, and 6 bases stayed unmatched. CDR3 DNA sequence: TGTGCCTGGAGGCCCGGGACAGACAACTATGGCTACACCTTC. The encoded protein is CAWRPGTDNYGYTF.

The table lists this clone with a count of one. The CDR3 DNA follows: TGTGCCAGCAGCTTGGCCAGTGCGGACAGGGTTATGACTGAAGCTTTCTTT. Encoded protein: CASSLASADRVMTEAFF. This chain connects TRBV5-6 to TRBJ1-1; 8 bases align to TRBD1. CDR3 length equals 17 residues. Germline CDR1 SGHDT, CDR2 YYEEEE. The junction had 12 bases not matched to a gene; V was cut back by 0 bases and J by 5 bases.

The gene calls are TRBV5-1 and TRBJ2-3; 8 nucleotides align to TRBD2. This CDR3 has 15 amino acids. Trimming cost V 0 bases and J 3 bases; bases outside gene matches: 3. Germline V lookup: CDR1 SGHRS, CDR2 YFSETQ. The CDR3 bases are TGCGCCAGCAGCTTGGAGGCGGGAGGAACAGATACGCAGTATTTT. Translating gives CASSLEAGGTDTQYF.

This rearrangement joins TRBV19 to TRBJ2-1; 11 positions agree with TRBD2. The CDR3 is 16 residues long. Germline V gene sequence: CDR1 LNHDA, CDR2 SQIVND (reference sequence). The trim removed 4 bases at V and 3 bases at J, leaving 5 bases unmatched. The CDR3 here is CASSSPGTSGYNEQFF. CDR3 nucleotides: TGTGCCAGTAGTAGTCCCGGGACTAGCGGCTACAATGAGCAGTTCTTC.

This chain connects TRBV30 to TRBJ2-3; 11 nucleotides line up with TRBD2. Germline trimming cut 2 bases from V and 2 bases from J; bases unmatched to any gene: 9. The CDR3 length is 17 residues. CDR1 and CDR2 (germline): GTSNPN, SVGIG (reference sequence). DNA for the CDR3: TGTGCCTGGAGTCATAGCGGGAGGGCCGGGGACACAGATACGCAGTATTTT. Translating it yields CAWSHSGRAGDTDTQYF.

This clone was counted once. J is TRBJ1-2 and V is TRBV30; D remains ambiguous. With 0 bases removed from V and 8 bases from J, the gap between germline ends came to 10 bases. CDR3 size: 12 residues. The germline V gene has CDR1 GTSNPN and CDR2 SVGIG (reference sequence). This CDR3 reads CAWSVTSLGYTF. The CDR3 DNA sequence: TGTGCCTGGAGTGTAACCAGTCTGGGCTACACCTTC.

V gene TRBV19 combines with J gene TRBJ2-2, with 14 positions matching TRBD2. J lost 7 bases, V lost 4 bases, and 8 bases had no gene match. Germline CDR1 reads LNHDA; CDR2 reads SQIVND (reference sequence). This CDR3 is built from 17 residues. This CDR3 reads CASSRGLAGVTVGELFF. The DNA for the CDR3 is TGTGCCAGTAGTAGGGGACTAGCGGGAGTTACGGTCGGGGAGCTGTTTTTT. The full variable domain, its missing parts supplied by reference TRBV19 and TRBJ2-2, is DGGITQSPKYLFRKEGQNVTLSCEQNLNHDAMYWYRQDPGQGLRLIYYSQIVNDFQKGDIAEGYSVSREKKESFPLTVTSAQKNPTAFYLCASSRGLAGVTVGELFFGEGSRLTVL.

The CDR3 nucleotides are TGTGCCAGCAGTTACTCGAGACAGGGAAGAAACACCATATATTTT. It translates to CASSYSRQGRNTIYF. This sequence joins TRBV6-5 and TRBJ1-3, with TRBD1 identical over 7 bases. The CDR3 is 15 residues long. V shed 0 bases and J 5 bases; nucleotides not matched to a gene: 4. CDR1 and CDR2 (germline): MNHEY, SVGAGI.

The J gene is TRBJ2-7, the V gene TRBV11-2, with 8 nucleotides matching TRBD2. The germline gives CDR1 SGHAT, CDR2 FQNNGV. CDR3 length: 14 amino acids. V lost 5 bases to trimming and J lost 3 bases; unmatched junction nucleotides: 6. CDR3 sequence (DNA): TGTGCCAGCAGCCCTCCCGGGAGGGTCTACGAGCAGTACTTC. Protein: CASSPPGRVYEQYF.

This chain joins TRBV28 and TRBJ1-5; 8 bases are shared with TRBD1. The length of the CDR3 is 15 residues. CDR1 is MDHEN, CDR2 SYDVKM, per germline. The J segment lost 3 bases and the V segment lost 5 bases, leaving 6 bases of the junction unmatched. The DNA of the CDR3 is TGTGCCAGCAGTCCATCGACAGGGGCCAATCAGCCCCAGCATTTT. Translating gives CASSPSTGANQPQHF.

V and J are TRBV10-3 and TRBJ1-5, with D maybe TRBD1 (6 bases). The CDR3 sequence is 13 residues long. The germline V gene encodes CDR1 ENHRY and CDR2 SYGVKD. Trimming pared 10 bases from V and 1 base from J, leaving 11 bases between. The CDR3 protein is CASGGQSNQPQHF. In nucleotides, the CDR3 is TGTGCCAGTGGAGGACAGAGCAATCAGCCCCAGCATTTT.

The chain recombines TRBV2 with TRBJ1-3; D is unresolved. The ends were cut back, 4 bases at V and 0 bases at J, with 19 bases in the middle. Germline V gene data show CDR1 as SNHLY and CDR2 as FYNNEI. The CDR3 sequence is 18 residues long. The CDR3 DNA is TGTGCCAGCAGTGTAGCAAGTGGCAGAAAAAACTCTGGAAACACCATATATTTT. It translates to CASSVASGRKNSGNTIYF.

The rearrangement links TRBV25-1 to TRBJ1-4; D is perhaps TRBD1 (6 bases). The CDR3 contains 15 residues. In germline, CDR1 is MGHDK, CDR2 SYGVNS. Trimming took off 2 bases at V and 8 bases at J, with 15 bases between the two ends. This CDR3 is CASSERDKRGEKLFF. The CDR3 DNA sequence: TGTGCCAGCAGTGAAAGGGACAAAAGGGGGGAAAAACTGTTTTTT.

This chain uses TRBV30 with TRBJ1-2; no firm D call. Germline CDR1 reads GTSNPN; CDR2 reads SVGIG (reference sequence). V lost 3 bases and J 7 bases, leaving 21 bases between the germline ends. This CDR3 comprises 15 residues. This CDR3 is CAWRPTGRRQGGYTF. For the CDR3, the DNA is TGTGCCTGGAGGCCGACCGGGAGGAGACAAGGTGGCTACACCTTC.

V usage is TRBV5-1 and J usage is TRBJ1-4; D unclear. The CDR3 totals 13 residues. Trimming cost V 7 bases and J 0 bases, with 7 bases left between them. Germline assignment: CDR1 SGHRS and CDR2 YFSETQ. The CDR3 region has the DNA TGCGCCAGCGGTCAGGCAACTAATGAAAAACTGTTTTTT. It translates to CASGQATNEKLFF.

This chain connects TRBV29-1 to TRBJ1-4; 9 bases map to TRBD1. The CDR3 totals 12 residues. CDR1 is SQVTM, CDR2 ANQGSEA, per germline. The J segment lost 4 bases and the V segment lost 6 bases, leaving 0 bases of the junction unmatched. The CDR3 DNA sequence: TGCAGCGTGGGACAGGGTAATGAAAAACTGTTTTTT. Protein product: CSVGQGNEKLFF.

The rearrangement joins TRBV30 to TRBJ2-5; D not resolved. Germline V gene lookup returns CDR1 GTSNPN and CDR2 SVGIG (reference sequence). The V end lost 1 base, the J end lost 2 bases, and 8 bases lay between the germline ends. The CDR3 contains 13 residues. Here the CDR3 reads CAWSAAVQETQYF. CDR3 DNA: TGTGCCTGGAGTGCGGCGGTACAAGAGACCCAGTACTTC.